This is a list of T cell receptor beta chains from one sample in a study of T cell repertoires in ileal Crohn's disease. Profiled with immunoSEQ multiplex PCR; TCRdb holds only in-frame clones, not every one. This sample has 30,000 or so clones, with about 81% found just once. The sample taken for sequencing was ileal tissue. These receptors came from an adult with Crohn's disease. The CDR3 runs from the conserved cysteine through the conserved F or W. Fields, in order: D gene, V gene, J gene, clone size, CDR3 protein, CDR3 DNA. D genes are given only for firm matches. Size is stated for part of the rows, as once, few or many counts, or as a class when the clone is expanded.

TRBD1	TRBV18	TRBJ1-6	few	CASSRQGRSNSPLHF	TGTGCCAGCTCCCGACAGGGCAGGTCCAATTCACCCCTCCACTTT
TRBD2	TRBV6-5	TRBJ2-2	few	CASSYMLAGSTGELFF	TGTGCCAGCAGTTACATGCTAGCGGGTTCCACCGGGGAGCTGTTTTTT
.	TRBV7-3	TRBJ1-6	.	CASSPEMGRSPLHF	TGTGCCAGCAGCCCCGAGATGGGGAGATCACCCCTCCACTTT
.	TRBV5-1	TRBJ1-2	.	CASFGGHDGYTF	TGCGCCAGTTTCGGGGGGCACGATGGCTACACCTTC
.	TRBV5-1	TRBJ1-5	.	CASSPGLGGQPQHF	TGCGCCAGCAGCCCAGGGTTAGGCGGCCAGCCCCAGCATTTT
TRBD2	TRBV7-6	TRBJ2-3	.	CASSTGTSLSTDTQYF	TGTGCCAGCAGCACAGGGACTAGCCTTAGCACAGATACGCAGTATTTT
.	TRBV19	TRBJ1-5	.	CASSIYGNQPQHF	TGTGCCAGTAGTATATATGGCAATCAGCCCCAGCATTTT
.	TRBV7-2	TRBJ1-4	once	CASSPGNEKLFF	TGTGCCAGCAGCCCAGGGAACGAAAAACTGTTTTTT
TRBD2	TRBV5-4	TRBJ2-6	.	CASTSGGSGANVLTF	TGTGCCAGCACTAGCGGGGGCTCTGGGGCCAACGTCCTGACTTTC
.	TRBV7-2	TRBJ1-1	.	CASSWDIGNTEAFF	TGTGCCAGCAGCTGGGACATCGGTAACACTGAAGCTTTCTTT
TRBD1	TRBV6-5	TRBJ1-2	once	CASSYSTGRSSYTF	TGTGCCAGCAGTTACTCGACAGGGAGGAGCAGCTACACCTTC